The 9 T cell receptor beta chains reported below all come from one sample, sequenced in a study of cytomegalovirus exposure and HLA in healthy donors. 13 Jbeta primers and 60 Vbeta primers were used for the PCR. The protocol was immunoSEQ multiplex PCR, while the TCRdb copy is restricted to in-frame clones and leaves out a portion. This table has 50,000 to 60,000 clones, 77% appearing once. Sequencing was performed on PBMCs. The source is a middle-aged woman in good health and CMV-seropositive.

This clone occurred a few times. J is TRBJ1-2 and V is TRBV7-2, with D possibly being TRBD1 (6 bases). CDR3 length: 12 amino acids. The V end was cut by 6 bases, the J end by 4 bases, with 9 bases between. Germline lookup yields CDR1 SGHTA and CDR2 FQGNSA. In DNA form, the CDR3 reads TGTGCCAGCAGACCACAGGGCTATGGCTACACCTTC. It translates to CASRPQGYGYTF.

V usage is TRBV6-5 and J usage is TRBJ2-5; 13 bases are shared with TRBD2. The CDR3 is 15 residues long. Germline assignment: CDR1 MNHEY and CDR2 SVGAGI. The trim removed 5 bases at V and 3 bases at J, leaving 3 bases unmatched. The CDR3 is CASSRLAGGKETQYF. The CDR3 DNA follows: TGTGCCAGCAGTAGACTAGCGGGGGGCAAAGAGACCCAGTACTTC.

The V and J genes are TRBV9 and TRBJ2-1; TRBD2 aligns across 12 bases. This CDR3 comprises 16 residues. The germline V gene encodes CDR1 SGDLS and CDR2 YYNGEE. Losses at the gene ends were 4 bases for V and 5 bases for J; bases not matched to a gene: 7. The CDR3 loop is CASSPRLAGADNEQFF. The CDR3 nucleotides read TGTGCCAGCAGCCCAAGACTAGCGGGGGCGGACAATGAGCAGTTCTTC.

The chain joins TRBV5-1 to TRBJ2-5, with TRBD2 as a possible D gene (7 bases). Trimming took off 4 bases at V and 5 bases at J, with 12 bases between the two ends. The CDR3 contains 13 residues. Germline V gene lookup returns CDR1 SGHRS and CDR2 YFSETQ. The CDR3: CASSTGGPETQYF. CDR3 nucleotide sequence: TGCGCCAGCAGCACGGGGGGCCCCGAGACCCAGTACTTC. The full variable domain, rest sourced from reference TRBV5-1 and TRBJ2-5, is KAGVTQTPRYLIKTRGQQVTLSCSPISGHRSVSWYQQTPGQGLQFLFEYFSETQRNKGNFPGRFSGRQFSNSRSEMNVSTLELGDSALYLCASSTGGPETQYFGPGTRLLVL.

V and J are TRBV7-8 and TRBJ1-2; tentative D call: TRBD1 (5 bases). CDR1 SGHVS and CDR2 FQNEAQ come from the germline V gene. The CDR3 is 15 residues long. V lost 8 bases, J lost 4 bases, and 20 bases lay in between. This chain's CDR3 is CASQDSPGRSYGYTF. The CDR3 nucleotides are TGTGCCAGCCAAGACAGCCCGGGCCGTTCCTATGGCTACACCTTC.

The genes are TRBV28 and TRBJ2-1, with a weak D call TRBD2 (5 bases). The CDR3 is 15 amino acids. Trimming took off 7 bases at V and 6 bases at J, with 19 bases between the two ends. Germline V gene sequence: CDR1 MDHEN, CDR2 SYDVKM. The CDR3 spells CASTVAWAGGNEQFF. As DNA, the CDR3 is TGTGCCAGCACCGTAGCTTGGGCGGGTGGCAATGAGCAGTTCTTC.

The chain employs TRBV5-1 and TRBJ1-1; D not resolved. Deletions cut 1 base from V and 1 base from J, with 11 bases between. There are 15 residues in the CDR3. The germline CDR1 and CDR2 sequences are SGHRS and YFSETQ. The DNA of the CDR3 is TGCGCCAGCAGCTTGAGTCCCACGGGGAACACTGAAGCTTTCTTT. Translating gives CASSLSPTGNTEAFF.

With regard to this clone: An end of the junction differs from the germline gene, which may be a read error. The chain combines TRBV2 with TRBJ2-6; no reliable D call. CDR1 and CDR2 from the germline V gene are SNHLY and FYNNEI. This CDR3 is built from 15 residues. The CDR3 DNA follows: TGTGCCAGCAATCTGGTTAGCTCTCGGGCCAACGTCCTGACTTTC. This sequence encodes CASNLVSSRANVLTF.

The chain joins TRBV30 to TRBJ2-7, with D maybe TRBD2 (7 bases). V lost 4 bases, J lost 1 base, and 14 bases lay in between. The CDR3 sequence is 14 residues long. The germline V gene has CDR1 GTSNPN and CDR2 SVGIG (reference sequence). CDR3 nucleotide sequence: TGTGCCTGGAAGGGGGGGTGGGGTTCCTACGAGCAGTACTTC. Its protein is CAWKGGWGSYEQYF.